This T cell receptor beta chain was observed in a study of Ad26.COV2.S vaccination and SARS-CoV-2 variants. Study at large: Once or twice, 56 days apart, Ad26.COV2.S was delivered intramuscularly.

The V gene's germline CDR1 is LGHDT and CDR2 YNNKEL (reference sequence). CDR3 size: 18 residues. Trimming stripped 1 base from V and 1 base from J, with 19 bases between. Treatment reported: roughly 20 received Ad26.COV2.S at low or high dose, single or two shots; about 5 received placebo; per-sample allocation not given. Collection of samples fell on day 63 after the first vaccine or placebo injection. Here immunoSEQ multiplex PCR was the method, and the copy in TCRdb shows in-frame clones only, minus some. The data contain approximately 300,000 clones, about 86% of them seen just once; the ten biggest clones take up less than 2%.

This clonotype originated in a person aged 18-65 years who received the Ad26.COV2.S COVID-19 vaccine or a placebo. Specimen: peripheral blood, collected in a trial of Ad26.COV2.S vaccine versus placebo. J is TRBJ1-2 and V is TRBV3-1 (or the pseudogene TRBV3-2); the D gene is possibly TRBD1 (5 bases). The CDR3 is CASSQVGLSPGVNYGYTF. CDR3 sequence (DNA): TGTGCCAGCAGCCAAGTAGGATTGAGCCCGGGGGTTAACTATGGCTACACCTTC.